The 10 T cell receptor beta chains listed next were all sequenced from one sample in a study of CD8+CD57+ T cells in acquired aplastic anemia. For CDR3 and TCR beta VDJ profiling, genomic DNA was the template used. TCRdb processed the reads anew with MiXCR; each CDR3 protein has one entry. The table records more than 150,000 distinct CDR3 sequences, around half of them present only once. All patients picked for sequencing had shown, by flow cytometry, an expansion of CD8+CD57+ cells. Sequencing was performed on sorted CD4+, CD8+, or CD8+CD57+ T cells (not recorded which) from PBMCs. The receptors stem from a human donor with aplastic anemia.

This chain joins TRBV15 and TRBJ2-2, with D possibly being TRBD1 (6 bases). V dropped 4 bases and J dropped 1 base, with 7 bases sitting between them. Germline V gene sequence: CDR1 LNHNV, CDR2 YYDKDF (reference sequence). The CDR3 has 14 residues. CDR3 nucleotides: TGTGCCACCAGCACGGACAGGAACACCGGGGAGCTGTTTTTT. Its translation is CATSTDRNTGELFF. Full variable domain (rest looked up from reference TRBV15 and TRBJ2-2): DAMVIQNPRYQVTQFGKPVTLSCSQTLNHNVMYWYQQKSSQAPKLLFHYYDKDFNNEADTPDNFQSRRPNTSFCFLDIRSPGLGDTAMYLCATSTDRNTGELFFGEGSRLTVL.

This clonotype was observed a handful of times. The chain combines TRBV19 with TRBJ2-7; 9 nucleotides align to TRBD2. CDR1 and CDR2 from the germline V gene are LNHDA and SQIVND (reference sequence). The ends lost 6 bases at V and 3 bases at J; junction bases unmatched: 6. This CDR3 has 14 amino acids. The CDR3 region has the DNA TGTGCCAGTAGCCTGACTAGCGGCTTCTACGAGCAGTACTTC. The encoded protein is CASSLTSGFYEQYF.

This clonotype was picked up a small number of times. The chain joins TRBV7-6 to TRBJ2-7, with 9 bases that match TRBD1. This CDR3 spans 13 amino acids. The germline V gene has CDR1 SGHVS and CDR2 FNYEAQ. After removal of 4 bases from V and 5 bases from J, the junction contained 3 bases not matched to a gene. For the CDR3, the DNA is TGTGCCAGCAGCTCGGGACAGGGCAACGAGCAGTACTTC. Protein product: CASSSGQGNEQYF. Using reference TRBV7-6 and TRBJ2-7 for the parts outside the CDR3, the full variable domain is GAGVSQSPRYKVTKRGQDVALRCDPISGHVSLYWYRQALGQGPEFLTYFNYEAQQDKSGLPNDRFSAERPEGSISTLTIQRTEQRDSAMYRCASSSGQGNEQYFGPGTRLTVT.

This clonotype was seen just once. The chain carries TRBV5-5 and TRBJ2-7; D is possibly TRBD1 (6 bases). The CDR3 runs to 16 residues. Trimming shortened V by 0 bases and J by 3 bases, and 16 bases separated the two germline ends. Germline CDR1 is SGHKS and CDR2 is YYEKEE (reference sequence). The chain's CDR3 is CASSLGGQLGNYEQYF. The CDR3 DNA reads as TGTGCCAGCAGCTTGGGGGGGCAGCTGGGGAACTACGAGCAGTACTTC.

This clonotype was recorded at least ten times. The rearrangement uses TRBV5-1 and TRBJ2-7; D unclear. The CDR3 sequence is 14 residues long. In germline, CDR1 is SGHRS, CDR2 YFSETQ. Trimming took off 4 bases at V and 0 bases at J, with 11 bases between the two ends. DNA of the CDR3: TGCGCCAGCAGCCTCCTTAGCCACTCCTACGAGCAGTACTTC. Amino acid sequence: CASSLLSHSYEQYF.

At least ten counts were recorded for this clonotype. The chain joins TRBV6-2 or TRBV6-3 to TRBJ1-1, with D perhaps TRBD1 (5 bases). CDR1 and CDR2 (germline): MNHEY, SVGEGT. This CDR3 region has 15 residues. Trimming took off 6 bases at V and 6 bases at J, with 20 bases between the two ends. The CDR3 spells CASSPRGLGSSEAFF. CDR3 in DNA: TGTGCCAGCAGCCCCCGGGGGTTGGGGTCGTCTGAAGCTTTCTTT.

This clonotype was observed many times. The CDR3 here is CASSLASRGNGYTF. As DNA, the CDR3 is TGTGCCAGCAGCTTAGCGAGCAGGGGAAATGGCTACACCTTC. The V and J genes are TRBV7-2 and TRBJ1-2, with D perhaps TRBD1 (6 bases). Germline CDR1 reads SGHTA; CDR2 reads FQGNSA. This CDR3 contains 14 residues. Trimming removed 0 bases from V and 6 bases from J, with 11 bases in between.

For this clonotype: One end of the junction does not line up with germline, which may come from a read error. This chain joins TRBV15 and TRBJ1-4; TRBD1 is a possible D gene (5 bases). The CDR3 sequence is 16 residues long. Germline V gene data show CDR1 as LNHNV and CDR2 as YYDKDF (reference sequence). Here the CDR3 DNA reads TGTGCCACCAGCGGAGATGTAACAAGGGGTTATGAAAAACTGTTTTTT. It translates to CATSGDVTRGYEKLFF.

The chain carries TRBV6-1 and TRBJ1-3; D unresolved. This CDR3 region has 14 residues. CDR1 is MNHNS and CDR2 is SASEGT in the germline V gene. V lost 4 bases and J lost 0, with 7 bases in between. The CDR3 is CASSAPSSGNTIYF. DNA for the CDR3: TGTGCCAGCAGTGCCCCTTCCTCTGGAAACACCATATATTTT.

This clonotype was recorded at least ten times. V usage is TRBV24-1 and J usage is TRBJ2-1; the match to TRBD1 covers 9 bases. The J segment lost 12 bases and the V segment lost 4 bases, leaving 6 bases of the junction unmatched. Germline V gives CDR1 KGHDR, CDR2 SFDVKD. This CDR3 has 13 residues. The CDR3 bases are TGTGCCACCAGTGACCCGGGACAGGGAGGGCAGTTCTTC. Translated: CATSDPGQGGQFF.